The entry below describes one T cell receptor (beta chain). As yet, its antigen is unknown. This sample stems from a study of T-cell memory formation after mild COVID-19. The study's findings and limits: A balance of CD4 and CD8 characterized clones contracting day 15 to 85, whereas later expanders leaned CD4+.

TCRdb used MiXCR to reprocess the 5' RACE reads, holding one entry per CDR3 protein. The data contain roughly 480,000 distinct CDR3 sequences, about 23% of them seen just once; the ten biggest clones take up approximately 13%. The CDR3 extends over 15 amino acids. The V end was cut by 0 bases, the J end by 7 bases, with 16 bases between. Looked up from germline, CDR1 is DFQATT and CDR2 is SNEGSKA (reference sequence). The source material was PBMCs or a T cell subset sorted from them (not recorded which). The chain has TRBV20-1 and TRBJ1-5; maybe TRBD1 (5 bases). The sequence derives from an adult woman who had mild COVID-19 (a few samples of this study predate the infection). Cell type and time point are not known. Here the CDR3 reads CSAREDWGLGQPQHF. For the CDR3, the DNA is TGCAGTGCTAGAGAGGATTGGGGGTTAGGCCAGCCCCAGCATTTT.